These 29 T cell receptor beta chains originate from one sample sequenced in a study of post-analysis software for immune sequencing data. Libraries were made from TCR beta cDNA, and they carried unique molecular identifiers. TCRdb re-analysed the PCR reads in MiXCR, keeping a single row per CDR3 protein. The table records more than 500,000 distinct CDR3 sequences, approximately 34% of them present only once. Study-wide results and caveats: Five TRBV segments, including TRBV5-6, TRBV5-1 and TRBV20-1, were more frequent in patients than controls.

Their antigen targets remain unknown. The sample taken for sequencing was blood. These receptors originate from a girl between 2 and 17 years old with multiple sclerosis.

In this sample, this clonotype turned up a few times. This chain connects TRBV20-1 to TRBJ2-4; 7 bases are shared with TRBD2. The better agreement between TRBJ2-7 and the DNA end casts doubt on the J call. In germline, CDR1 is DFQATT, CDR2 SNEGSKA (reference sequence). The CDR3 spans 15 residues. DNA for the CDR3: TGCAGTGCTAGAATCCGGGAGATAGCGGGCCACGAGCAGTACTTC. This translates into CSARIREIAGHEQYF.

The gene calls are TRBV5-1 and TRBJ2-1; 10 bases line up with TRBD2. The last part of the DNA fits TRBJ2-7 better; the J call may be wrong. The length of the CDR3 is 15 residues. Looked up from germline, CDR1 is SGHRS and CDR2 is YFSETQ. Here the CDR3 DNA reads TGCGCCAGCAGCCAGCAGCGGGGGGGCCGCTACGAGCAGTACTTC. The encoded protein is CASSQQRGGRYEQYF.

This clonotype was detected only a few times. The gene calls are TRBV20-1 and TRBJ2-7; 10 bases align to TRBD2. V lost 6 bases and J lost 2; bases outside the gene matches: 16. The CDR3 is 17 residues long. Germline V lookup: CDR1 DFQATT, CDR2 SNEGSKA (reference sequence). DNA for the CDR3: TGCAGTGCAAAGAACCCTAGCGGGGGCCTAGGCGCCTACGAGCAGTACTTC. Encoded protein: CSAKNPSGGLGAYEQYF.

This sequence joins TRBV29-1 and TRBJ2-5; D is ambiguous. TRBJ2-7 matches the DNA end more closely, so the J call is doubtful. Germline V gene data show CDR1 as SQVTM and CDR2 as ANQGSEA. There are 13 residues in the CDR3. The CDR3 DNA reads TGCAGCGTTGGCCTGACGCTCCAGGACGAGCAGTACTTC. Its protein product is CSVGLTLQDEQYF.

This clonotype came up a few times. The CDR3 sequence is CSARAGGHEQYF. As DNA, the CDR3 is TGCAGTGCTAGAGCCGGGGGCCACGAGCAGTACTTC. This sequence joins TRBV20-1 and TRBJ2-7; either TRBD1 or TRBD2 may supply D (6 bases each). Germline lookup yields CDR1 DFQATT and CDR2 SNEGSKA (reference sequence). Trimming stripped 1 base from V and 5 bases from J, with 9 bases between. The CDR3 totals 12 residues.

The chain carries TRBV11-2 and TRBJ1-1; D gene ambiguous. Germline lookup yields CDR1 SGHAT and CDR2 FQNNGV. V dropped 8 bases and J dropped 10 bases, with 17 bases sitting between them. The CDR3 length is 12 residues. DNA for the CDR3: TGTGCCAGCGAGAAGTACGATAGAGGAGCTTTCTTT. Residues: CASEKYDRGAFF.

The rearrangement joins TRBV11-2 to TRBJ1-1, with D tentatively TRBD1 (5 bases). The germline CDR1 and CDR2 sequences are SGHAT and FQNNGV. The CDR3 is made up of 14 amino acids. V was clipped by 6 bases and J by 5 bases, with 16 bases between them. The CDR3 DNA sequence: TGTGCCAGCAGACGGATACGGGGCGGAACTGAAGCTTTCTTT. This translates into CASRRIRGGTEAFF.

The genes are TRBV12-3 or TRBV12-4 and TRBJ1-5; the D gene is possibly TRBD1 (6 bases). CDR3 size: 17 residues. Trimming removed 1 base at V and 2 bases at J, with 15 bases between. Written as DNA, the CDR3 is TGTGCCAGCAGTTTAGTGGGAGGGGGTATAGGCAATCAGCCCCAGCATTTT. This translates into CASSLVGGGIGNQPQHF.

The chain carries TRBV3-1 and TRBJ2-2; no definite D call. The CDR3 covers 16 residues. V lost 4 bases to trimming and J lost 3 bases, with 15 bases between them. Germline CDR1 LGHDT, CDR2 YNNKEL (reference sequence). As DNA, the CDR3 is TGTGCCAGCAGCCCTTCAAGAGAGTGGGACACCGGGGAGCTGTTTTTT. Translating gives CASSPSREWDTGELFF.

This clonotype was seen ten or more times. The V and J genes are TRBV7-2 and TRBJ2-5; D is uncertain. The CDR3 covers 12 residues. V was shortened by 1 base and J by 5 bases, with 5 bases between the two germline ends. CDR1 and CDR2 from the germline V gene are SGHTA and FQGNSA. Here the CDR3 DNA reads TGTGCCAGCAGCTTAGTTTCGGAGACCCAGTACTTC. This codes for CASSLVSETQYF. The full variable domain, its missing parts supplied by reference TRBV7-2 and TRBJ2-5, is GAGVSQSPSNKVTEKGKDVELRCDPISGHTALYWYRQSLGQGLEFLIYFQGNSAPDKSGLPSDRFSAERTGGSVSTLTIQRTQQEDSAVYLCASSLVSETQYFGPGTRLLVL.

This clonotype was counted a few times. The rearrangement joins TRBV3-1 to TRBJ2-6; D gene unclear. From germline, CDR1 is LGHDT and CDR2 YNNKEL (reference sequence). The V end lost 2 bases, the J end lost 4 bases, and 12 bases lay between the germline ends. The CDR3 covers 16 residues. The CDR3 DNA reads TGTGCCAGCAGCCAACTTGTGCTAGGGGGGGCCAACGTCCTGACTTTC. Amino acids: CASSQLVLGGANVLTF.

This clonotype was picked up a small number of times. The CDR3, as DNA: TGTGCCAGCAGCCAGGAGGACAGCGGGGTCATCTACGAGCAGTACTTC. Translating gives CASSQEDSGVIYEQYF. The rearrangement links TRBV7-6 to TRBJ2-7, with D possibly TRBD2 on 7 matching bases. In germline, CDR1 is SGHVS, CDR2 FNYEAQ. This CDR3 has 16 residues. Between the trimmed V and J ends, which lost 5 bases and 3 bases, there was a span of 20 bases.

This clonotype turned up a few times. This sequence joins TRBV6-5 and TRBJ2-5; D is possibly TRBD2 (6 bases). CDR1 is MNHEY, CDR2 SVGAGI, per germline. Between the trimmed V and J ends, which lost 2 bases and 3 bases, there was a span of 10 bases. The CDR3 is 14 residues long. Written as DNA, the CDR3 is TGTGCCAGCAGTTACGAGGGAGGAGAAGAGACCCAGTACTTC. This codes for CASSYEGGEETQYF.

V gene TRBV10-3 combines with J gene TRBJ2-5, with TRBD2 matching over 11 bases. V lost 2 bases, J lost 3 bases, and 5 bases stayed unmatched. Germline CDR1 is ENHRY and CDR2 is SYGVKD. The CDR3 extends over 16 amino acids. DNA of the CDR3: TGTGCCATCAGTGAGCCACCGGGACTAGCGGAAGAGACCCAGTACTTC. Translated: CAISEPPGLAEETQYF.

The chain couples TRBV6-5 to TRBJ2-5; weak D call: TRBD2 (6 bases). This CDR3 has 16 residues. Trimming shortened V by 8 bases and J by 1 base, and 20 bases separated the two germline ends. The germline V gene has CDR1 MNHEY and CDR2 SVGAGI. The CDR3 bases are TGTGCCAGCCTTGCGGGAACAGGAGAACTCCAAGAGACCCAGTACTTC. It codes for CASLAGTGELQETQYF.

Of note for this clonotype: A much larger clone differs by one base, so this may be a read error. The chain links TRBV4-1 to TRBJ2-5; D remains unclear. Trimming cost V 4 bases and J 1 base, with 16 bases left between them. Germline V lookup: CDR1 MGHRA, CDR2 YSYEKL. The CDR3 sequence is 16 residues long. CDR3 residues: CASSRDRMSTQETQYF. CDR3 DNA sequence: TGCGCCAGCAGCCGAGACCGCATGTCGACCCAAGAGACCCAGTACTTC.

The chain carries TRBV12-3 or TRBV12-4 and TRBJ1-4; the D gene is possibly TRBD1 (5 bases). The CDR3 sequence is 14 residues long. Trimming shortened V by 3 bases and J by 4 bases, and 9 bases separated the two germline ends. Here the CDR3 DNA reads TGTGCCAGCAGTTTTCGACAGATTAATGAAAAACTGTTTTTT. Amino acid sequence: CASSFRQINEKLFF.

DNA of the CDR3: TGTGCCAGCAGCATAACAGGATCTGAGCAGTTCTTC. Translation: CASSITGSEQFF. The chain has TRBV7-9 and TRBJ2-1, with D perhaps matching TRBD1 (5 bases). This CDR3 contains 12 residues. V lost 5 bases to trimming and J lost 9 bases, with 11 bases between them. In germline, CDR1 is SEHNR, CDR2 FQNEAQ (reference sequence).

The J gene is TRBJ2-4, the V gene TRBV7-2, with TRBD2 matching 13 bases. The V and J ends lost 1 base and 6 bases, in that order; junction bases with no gene match: 3. This CDR3 has 16 residues. CDR1 and CDR2 from the germline V gene are SGHTA and FQGNSA. DNA of the CDR3: TGTGCCAGCAGCTTAGACACTAGCGGGGGGGCAAACATTCAGTACTTC. It translates to CASSLDTSGGANIQYF.

The V call is TRBV7-2, the J call TRBJ2-7, with 11 bases that match TRBD2. The V and J ends lost 4 bases and 7 bases, in that order; junction bases with no gene match: 6. Germline loops: CDR1 SGHTA, CDR2 FQGNSA. The CDR3 is made up of 14 amino acids. The CDR3 region has the DNA TGTGCCAGCAGCTACAGACTAGCGGGATTAGAGCAGTACTTC. Protein product: CASSYRLAGLEQYF.

V and J are TRBV5-4 and TRBJ2-5; D may correspond to TRBD1 or TRBD2 (5 bases each). With 4 bases removed from V and 3 bases from J, the gap between germline ends came to 16 bases. The CDR3 spans 15 residues. Germline CDR1 and CDR2: SGHNT and YYREEE (reference sequence). The CDR3 region is CASSQGDLREETQYF. The DNA of the CDR3 is TGTGCCAGCAGCCAAGGGGACCTGAGGGAAGAGACCCAGTACTTC.

A few counts support this clonotype. This chain links TRBV20-1 with TRBJ1-2; 12 nucleotides line up with TRBD1. The V segment lost 1 base and the J segment 8 bases; nucleotides outside the gene matches: 5. This CDR3 comprises 14 residues. CDR1 and CDR2 (germline): DFQATT, SNEGSKA (reference sequence). The CDR3 spells CSARGGDRGHGYTF. In DNA form, the CDR3 reads TGCAGTGCTAGAGGAGGGGACAGGGGGCACGGCTACACCTTC.

This chain uses TRBV24-1 with TRBJ1-5, with D uncertain. Germline CDR1 KGHDR, CDR2 SFDVKD. This CDR3 region has 12 residues. The V end was cut by 5 bases, the J end by 5 bases, with 6 bases between. The CDR3 reads CATSVSDQPQHF. CDR3 nucleotide sequence: TGTGCCACCAGTGTATCGGATCAGCCCCAGCATTTT.

This clonotype was counted between two and nine times. The chain couples TRBV13 to TRBJ1-1, with 9 bases aligning to TRBD1. Germline V gene data show CDR1 as PRHDT and CDR2 as FYEKMQ (reference sequence). The CDR3 consists of 15 residues. The ends lost 2 bases at V and 4 bases at J; junction bases unmatched: 5. CDR3 bases: TGTGCCAGCAGCTTATTCGGACAGGGGTCCACTGAAGCTTTCTTT. Protein product: CASSLFGQGSTEAFF.

This clonotype appeared once. This chain joins TRBV7-9 and TRBJ1-1, with 7 nucleotides matching TRBD1. The CDR3 has 15 residues. From germline, CDR1 is SEHNR and CDR2 FQNEAQ (reference sequence). The V gene end was trimmed by 5 bases and the J gene end by 6 bases; junction bases not matched to a gene: 12. In nucleotides, the CDR3 is TGTGCCAGCAGCCTCCCTTTGACAGGGATTTCTGAAGCTTTCTTT. Protein product: CASSLPLTGISEAFF.

The chain is built from TRBV12-3 or TRBV12-4 and TRBJ2-7, with a tentative D call TRBD1 (6 bases). CDR3 length equals 16 residues. Trimming cost V 6 bases and J 10 bases, with 28 bases left between them. Here the CDR3 reads CASSKLPGHFQEIQYF. The CDR3 bases are TGTGCCAGCAGCAAACTACCGGGACATTTCCAAGAGATCCAGTACTTC.

This clonotype showed up just a few times. The chain employs TRBV11-2 and TRBJ1-1; D is ambiguous. CDR1 is SGHAT, CDR2 FQNNGV, per germline. This CDR3 has 13 residues. V gave up 1 base and J gave up 10 bases, with 13 bases separating them. CDR3 coding DNA: TGTGCCAGCAGCTTAGGGCTCCAAGGAAGAGCTTTCTTT. The encoded protein is CASSLGLQGRAFF.

This clonotype has a handful of counts. The chain carries TRBV12-3 or TRBV12-4 and TRBJ2-1; 9 nucleotides match TRBD2. The V gene end was trimmed by 5 bases and the J gene end by 2 bases; junction bases not matched to a gene: 7. The CDR3 extends over 16 amino acids. CDR3 protein: CASSPFSGGTYNEQFF. In nucleotides, the CDR3 is TGTGCCAGCAGTCCCTTTAGCGGGGGTACCTACAATGAGCAGTTCTTC.

This chain uses TRBV10-3 with TRBJ1-4, with TRBD1 identical over 10 bases. The germline CDR1 and CDR2 sequences are ENHRY and SYGVKD. The length of the CDR3 is 14 residues. V shed 5 bases and J 6 bases; nucleotides not matched to a gene: 3. The CDR3 sequence: CAISTGTGDEKLFF. CDR3 DNA sequence: TGTGCCATCAGTACCGGGACAGGGGATGAAAAACTGTTTTTT.